Sequencing of this T cell receptor beta chain was carried out in a study of T-cell memory formation after mild COVID-19 (dated by TCRdb to the early 2020s). For context, the study as a whole: TCR sequence clusters from the two donors were largely donor specific. Longitudinal TCRalpha and TCRbeta repertoire sequencing tracked T-cell clones expanding and contracting after mild COVID-19 in two donors. Two young, previously healthy adult volunteers, one female and one male, were included in the cohort.

Study-level results and caveats: From day 15 to 85, contracting clones showed balanced CD4/CD8 phenotypes, whereas a second wave of clones that expanded from day 15 to 37 leaned towards CD4+. Contracting CD4+ clones were located mainly in the CM and EM memory subsets, whereas CD8+ clones were found to be enriched in EMRA. SARS-CoV-2 specificity of the second-wave clones peaking on day 37 was not confirmed. The detection of some responding clones in pre-infection memory suggests that pre-existing cross-reactive memory T cells joined the SARS-CoV-2 response. The study included only two mild cases, and larger cohorts that include severe cases with pre-infection samples were judged to be necessary.

V sheds 1 base and J sheds 4 bases, leaving 12 bases between their ends. Looking up the germline V gene (reference sequence) yields CDR1 LGHDT and CDR2 YNNKEL. Measured from the cysteine to the phenylalanine, the CDR3 is 15 residues long. Of the read, only the CDR3 DNA is kept; its 45 bases are in frame from base 1. As to this clonotype: Its cognate antigen has yet to be identified. Base quality data are lacking; no much larger clone is found one base away.

PBMCs were isolated by Ficoll-Paque density gradient centrifugation. The instrument was an Illumina NovaSeq 6000. cDNA libraries for TCRalpha and TCRbeta were prepared by 5'RACE using constant-segment primers, with sample barcodes and unique molecular identifiers added. RNA was extracted from every sample with Trizol reagent. Amplification of the libraries took two PCR steps, and the second step added a second sample barcode plus Illumina TruSeq adapters. Libraries were sequenced on an Illumina NovaSeq with 2 x 150 bp paired-end reads. For the original study's pipeline: Demultiplexing of reads and collapsing into UMI-guided consensus sequences were performed with migec v1.2.7. Using mixcr v2.1.11, UMI consensuses were aligned to TRA and TRB V and J templates and then assembled into clonotypes. A clonotype was counted as expanded or contracted only if both edgeR and NoisET called the change significant, with noise models trained on biological replicates. For edgeR calls, the thresholds were a false discovery rate-adjusted p below 0.01 and a log2 fold-change of 1. As an exploratory analysis of dynamics, PCA with hierarchical clustering was applied to max-normalized trajectories of the 1000 most abundant clonotypes. Each responding clone was given a CD4 or CD8 phenotype based on the CD4+ and CD8+ repertoires, which had been sequenced separately. The raw public reads went through TCRdb reprocessing: fastp at Q25, MiXCR clone calling, in-frame beta chains kept. Duplicate CDR3 protein sequences are folded into a single record with the most common DNA and genes. V and J calls and clone size were set by TCRdb, not the authors. This sample gives 190,000 or so distinct CDR3 sequences in total; about a fifth of them show up just once. Approximately 22% of the sample rests with the top ten.

Sequenced material: PBMCs or a T cell subset sorted from them (not recorded which). The chain employs TRBV3-1 and TRBJ2-3; the D segment could be TRBD2, given 6 matching bases. The TCR sequence derives from an adult woman who had mild COVID-19 (a few samples of this study predate the infection). The sample titles of this study are shuffled in the database, so cell type and time point are left out; the donor was told from shared clones. The CDR3 here reads CASSQAGEVADTQYF. Read as DNA, the sequence is TGTGCCAGCAGCCAAGCGGGGGAGGTGGCAGATACGCAGTATTTT.